The 17 T cell receptor beta chains listed next were all sequenced from one sample in a study of T cell changes during pregnancy in multiple sclerosis. Some clones are missing from TCRdb's copy, which holds only in-frame ones; the method was immunoSEQ multiplex PCR. The sample contains about 40,000 clones, more than 90% of which appear only once. Here the sequenced sample was peripheral blood, taken before pregnancy. Source of these receptors: a female donor with multiple sclerosis, enrolled in a pregnancy study.

This clone was detected only a few times. The rearrangement links TRBV2 to TRBJ2-1; 11 bases agree with TRBD2. The CDR3 extends over 14 amino acids. Germline trimming cut 10 bases from V and 4 bases from J; bases unmatched to any gene: 6. Looked up from germline, CDR1 is SNHLY and CDR2 is FYNNEI. CDR3: CATRLAGPYNEQFF. For the CDR3, the DNA is TGTGCCACCCGACTAGCGGGGCCGTACAATGAGCAGTTCTTC.

This chain joins TRBV19 and TRBJ1-5; the D is unclear. The germline V and J ends were trimmed by 3 bases and 9 bases, with 12 bases remaining between them. The germline CDR1 and CDR2 sequences are LNHDA and SQIVND (reference sequence). CDR3 length equals 13 residues. As DNA, the CDR3 is TGTGCCAGTAGTATGGAGCAGTTCAGGCCCCAGCATTTT. Translated, it gives CASSMEQFRPQHF.

This chain uses TRBV11-3 with TRBJ2-7, with 8 bases that match TRBD2. Germline CDR1 is SGHNT and CDR2 is YENEEA. This CDR3 is built from 13 residues. V shed 5 bases and J 4 bases; nucleotides not matched to a gene: 4. Written as DNA, the CDR3 is TGTGCCAGCAGCCCACCGGGAGGGTACGAGCAGTACTTC. Its translation: CASSPPGGYEQYF.

The chain employs TRBV10-1 and TRBJ2-5; tentative D call: TRBD1 (5 bases). Between the trimmed V and J ends, which lost 7 bases and 3 bases, there was a span of 21 bases. Germline V gene lookup returns CDR1 WNHNN and CDR2 SYGVQD (reference sequence). The CDR3 consists of 16 residues. The CDR3 nucleotides read TGCGCCAGCATTCTCCACAGGCGACGGTCGGAAGAGACCCAGTACTTC. The encoded protein is CASILHRRRSEETQYF.

The rearrangement uses TRBV6-5 and TRBJ1-4; D is unresolved. This CDR3 spans 12 amino acids. Germline loops: CDR1 MNHEY, CDR2 SVGAGI. The ends were cut back, 7 bases at V and 4 bases at J, with 7 bases in the middle. For the CDR3, the DNA is TGTGCCAGCAAGCGGCTTAATGAAAAACTGTTTTTT. Translated, it gives CASKRLNEKLFF.

The rearrangement uses TRBV10-1 and TRBJ2-7; 12 nucleotides align to TRBD2. The J segment lost 5 bases and the V segment lost 9 bases, leaving 11 bases of the junction unmatched. Germline CDR1 is WNHNN and CDR2 is SYGVQD (reference sequence). This CDR3 comprises 15 residues. This CDR3 reads CARKRTSGISDEQYF. The CDR3 coding sequence is TGCGCCAGGAAAAGGACTAGCGGGATATCCGACGAGCAGTACTTC.

J is TRBJ1-1 and V is TRBV6-5, with TRBD1 identical over 7 bases. CDR3 length equals 13 residues. Germline V gives CDR1 MNHEY, CDR2 SVGAGI. V dropped 7 bases and J dropped 5; count of bases not matched to a gene: 7. CDR3: CASTSGGWTEAFF. The CDR3, as DNA: TGTGCCAGCACTTCAGGGGGGTGGACTGAAGCTTTCTTT.

The rearrangement links TRBV19 to TRBJ1-2; D possibly corresponds to TRBD1 (5 bases). Germline V gives CDR1 LNHDA, CDR2 SQIVND (reference sequence). Trimming removed 4 bases from V and 10 bases from J, with 16 bases in between. The CDR3 runs to 13 residues. CDR3 sequence reads: CASSTDILYNYTF. The CDR3 bases are TGTGCCAGTAGTACGGACATCCTGTACAACTACACCTTC.

The chain combines TRBV11-2 with TRBJ2-7, with 13 bases fitting TRBD2. The CDR3 has 16 residues. V trimming: 5 bases; J trimming: 2 bases; junction bases outside the gene matches: 6. The germline gives CDR1 SGHAT, CDR2 FQNNGV. The CDR3 region is CASSARTSGGTYEQYF. CDR3 coding DNA: TGTGCCAGCAGCGCCCGGACTAGCGGGGGCACCTACGAGCAGTACTTC.

The chain couples TRBV7-2 to TRBJ1-1, with 7 positions matching TRBD1. Germline-derived CDR1 and CDR2 are SGHTA and FQGNSA. The CDR3 covers 13 residues. With 6 bases clipped from V and 1 base from J, the junction kept 2 bases outside the gene matches. Here the CDR3 DNA reads TGTGCCAGCAGGCGACAGGGGAACACTGAAGCTTTCTTT. Encoded protein: CASRRQGNTEAFF.

J is TRBJ1-5 and V is TRBV10-3; TRBD1 agrees at 9 bases. The germline V gene encodes CDR1 ENHRY and CDR2 SYGVKD. The V gene end was trimmed by 8 bases and the J gene end by 2 bases; junction bases not matched to a gene: 7. This CDR3 is 15 amino acids long. The CDR3 sequence is CAIGPGDRGNQPQHF. The CDR3 coding sequence is TGTGCCATCGGACCCGGGGACAGGGGCAATCAGCCCCAGCATTTT.

The chain's CDR3 is CASSGTSVSTGELFF. CDR3 DNA sequence: TGTGCCAGCTCCGGGACTAGCGTTTCAACCGGGGAGCTGTTTTTT. The chain links TRBV10-3 to TRBJ2-2; TRBD2 aligns across 10 bases. Germline V lookup: CDR1 ENHRY, CDR2 SYGVKD. The CDR3 is made up of 15 amino acids. The V segment lost 10 bases and the J segment 5 bases; nucleotides outside the gene matches: 10.

The chain joins TRBV27 to TRBJ2-1; 12 nucleotides agree with TRBD2. Germline V CDR1 and CDR2: MNHEY, SMNVEV (reference sequence). The CDR3 covers 16 residues. Germline trimming cut 5 bases from V and 0 bases from J; bases unmatched to any gene: 2. As DNA, the CDR3 is TGTGCCAGCAGTCCGACTAGCGGGGGCTCCTACAATGAGCAGTTCTTC. Residues: CASSPTSGGSYNEQFF.

The chain carries TRBV7-9 and TRBJ1-1; the D is unclear. Germline lookup yields CDR1 SEHNR and CDR2 FQNEAQ (reference sequence). This CDR3 has 15 residues. V lost 0 bases, J lost 1 base, and 9 bases lay in between. CDR3 protein: CASSLARAGNTEAFF. The CDR3 nucleotides are TGTGCCAGCAGCTTAGCGAGGGCAGGGAACACTGAAGCTTTCTTT.

J is TRBJ1-2 and V is TRBV5-1, with D hard to call. The V end lost 0 bases, the J end lost 5 bases, and 11 bases lay between the germline ends. In germline, CDR1 is SGHRS, CDR2 YFSETQ. This CDR3 has 14 amino acids. The CDR3 coding sequence is TGCGCCAGCAGCTTGGAATCTGGGAGTTATGGCTACACCTTC. This sequence encodes CASSLESGSYGYTF.

The chain carries TRBV5-6 and TRBJ1-1; a possible D gene is TRBD1 (6 bases). V was shortened by 5 bases and J by 7 bases, with 15 bases between the two germline ends. Germline CDR1 SGHDT, CDR2 YYEEEE. This CDR3 has 13 amino acids. CDR3 nucleotides: TGTGCCAGCAGTCCAGGGGTCCCCGGTGAAGCTTTCTTT. It is translated as CASSPGVPGEAFF.

V usage is TRBV5-1 and J usage is TRBJ1-5; perhaps TRBD1 as D (5 bases). Looked up from germline, CDR1 is SGHRS and CDR2 is YFSETQ. The length of the CDR3 is 17 residues. The V end lost 1 base, the J end lost 4 bases, and 18 bases lay between the germline ends. The CDR3 bases are TGCGCCAGCAGCTTGAGCGTCGACAGTGGAGGGAATCAGCCCCAGCATTTT. Translating it yields CASSLSVDSGGNQPQHF. Supplemented by reference TRBV5-1 and TRBJ1-5, the full variable domain reads KAGVTQTPRYLIKTRGQQVTLSCSPISGHRSVSWYQQTPGQGLQFLFEYFSETQRNKGNFPGRFSGRQFSNSRSEMNVSTLELGDSALYLCASSLSVDSGGNQPQHFGDGTRLSIL.